Given below is one T cell receptor beta chain in context. At one end the junction does not follow the germline gene, possibly because of a read error. The sample comes from a study of shared clonotypes between healthy human individuals. Study summary: Donors had three CD4 naive, three CD4 memory, two CD8 naive and one CD8 memory plate apiece.

CDR3 length: 14 amino acids. CDR1 is SNHLY and CDR2 is FYNNEI in the germline V gene. Per the original data handling: Junction-only sequences without quality scores were provided by ImmunoSEQ, so filtering was different. Generated by immunoSEQ multiplex PCR, the TCRdb table keeps only in-frame clones and is missing some. For V, J and clone size, that table is used; D and trimming come from the DNA. Of fewer than 1.6 million clones listed, about 98.5% are singletons. The sequence derives from a man aged 30-40 years in good health. Sequencing was carried out using naive CD4+ T cells sorted from blood. This sample's subset: CD45RA+ positively selected. V and J are TRBV2 and TRBJ2-1, with D maybe TRBD2 (6 bases). CDR3 nucleotide sequence: TGTGCCAGCCGTGACGGGAGAGGCGTCAATGAGCAGTTCTTC. As protein: CASRDGRGVNEQFF.